The 14 T cell receptor beta chains in this list originate from one sample, sequenced in a study of tumor and adjacent non-tumor tissue in lung cancer. A modified ARM-PCR protocol with three rounds of nested PCR amplified TCRbeta. MiXCR, run by TCRdb on the multiplex PCR reads, gives a single entry per CDR3 protein. The sample consists of some 100,000 distinct CDR3 sequences, around 75% of them appearing once. No cell sorting was done before RNA was extracted from the tissue. The sample taken for sequencing was lung tumor tissue. The receptors shown here come from a woman in her sixties with non-small cell lung cancer.

A word on this clonotype: This may arise from a read error, as a much more abundant clone is one base away. The chain uses TRBV6-2 or TRBV6-3 and TRBJ1-1; D gene unclear. The CDR3 sequence is 16 residues long. The germline CDR1 and CDR2 sequences are MNHEY and SVGEGT. V was shortened by 1 base and J by 1 base, with 13 bases between the two germline ends. Written as DNA, the CDR3 is TGTGCCAGCAGTTACTTCCGCTGTCCAGGGAACACTGAAGCTTTCTTT. Protein sequence: CASSYFRCPGNTEAFF.

This clonotype was picked up a small number of times. The conserved closing phenylalanine or tryptophan is absent in this CDR3, likely reflecting a read error. The chain couples TRBV20-1 to TRBJ2-7; 8 bases align to TRBD1. Per the germline V gene, CDR1 is DFQATT and CDR2 is SNEGSKA (reference sequence). This CDR3 has 14 residues. The CDR3 bases are TGCAGTGTTAGACCAGGGGGCAACTCCTACGAGCAGTACTTA. This gives the protein CSVRPGGNSYEQYL.

About this clonotype: A read error is likely, as this CDR3 ends without the conserved phenylalanine or tryptophan. The rearrangement links TRBV29-1 to TRBJ1-1; 7 bases are shared with TRBD1. The CDR3 runs 13 residues. Germline V lookup: CDR1 SQVTM, CDR2 ANQGSEA. The CDR3 spells CSAMGQTNTEAFS. CDR3 coding DNA: TGTAGCGCCATGGGACAGACGAACACTGAAGCTTTCTCT.

The chain is built from TRBV6-1 and TRBJ1-4; maybe TRBD1 (5 bases). This CDR3 has 16 amino acids. Germline V gives CDR1 MNHNS, CDR2 SASEGT. Deletions cut 3 bases from V and 1 base from J, with 12 bases between. CDR3 residues: CASSDLDGGTNEKLFF. CDR3 in DNA: TGTGCCAGCAGTGACTTGGACGGGGGAACTAATGAAAAACTGTTTTTT.

Only a few counts were recorded for this clonotype. This may come from a read error, since a much larger clone is one base off. This sequence joins TRBV4-3 and TRBJ1-1; D ambiguous. This CDR3 contains 14 residues. CDR1 and CDR2 from the germline V gene are LGHNA and YSLEER. The CDR3 DNA reads TGCGTCAGCAGCCAAGTAACTCCGCGGACTGAAGCTTTCTTT. Residues: CVSSQVTPRTEAFF.

CDR3 nucleotide sequence: TGCAGCGTTGGAAAGATGACAGGGGGGGCGGCTGAAGCTTTCTTT. It yields the protein CSVGKMTGGAAEAFF. V usage is TRBV29-1 and J usage is TRBJ1-1; the match to TRBD1 covers 9 bases. This CDR3 is 15 amino acids long. Unmatched junction bases numbered 12, after V lost 4 bases and J lost 6 bases. CDR1 is SQVTM and CDR2 is ANQGSEA in the germline V gene.

The J gene is TRBJ2-2, the V gene TRBV30, with D tentatively TRBD1 (5 bases). This CDR3 region has 13 residues. CDR1 is GTSNPN and CDR2 is SVGIG in the germline V gene (reference sequence). This chain's CDR3 is CVLQDPNTGELFF. CDR3 coding DNA: TGTGTCTTACAGGACCCGAACACCGGGGAGCTGTTTTTT.

In regard to this clonotype: This may be a read error: a much more frequent sequence differs by one nucleotide. The chain combines TRBV10-3 with TRBJ2-3; 10 bases are shared with TRBD2. Looked up from germline, CDR1 is ENHRY and CDR2 is SYGVKD. The V and J ends lost 6 bases and 3 bases, in that order; junction bases with no gene match: 6. This CDR3 is 15 amino acids long. The CDR3: CAISASGRATDTQYF. The CDR3 DNA reads as TGTGCCATCAGCGCGAGCGGGAGGGCGACAGATACGCAGTATTTT.

In the case of this clonotype: Since a much larger clone is just one base distant, this may be a read error. Without the conserved terminal phenylalanine or tryptophan, this CDR3 likely stems from a read error. CDR3 residues: CASSKSEKLFC. CDR3 in DNA: TGTGCCAGCTCTAAATCTGAAAAACTGTTTTGT. The chain recombines TRBV28 with TRBJ1-4; D call uncertain. The CDR3 spans 11 residues. From germline, CDR1 is MDHEN and CDR2 SYDVKM. Trimming removed 8 bases at V and 7 bases at J, with 8 bases between.

This clonotype was counted ten times or more. V is TRBV6-2 or TRBV6-3 and J is TRBJ2-1; D uncertain. Germline values: CDR1 MNHEY, CDR2 SVGEGT. Between the trimmed V and J ends, which lost 2 bases and 4 bases, there was a span of 9 bases. This CDR3 comprises 14 residues. CDR3 sequence reads: CASSYLVGYNEQFF. The CDR3 region has the DNA TGTGCCAGCAGTTACCTGGTAGGGTACAATGAGCAGTTCTTC.

Concerning this clonotype itself: Sequence at one end of the junction differs from germline and may be a read error. The chain is built from TRBV5-6 and TRBJ1-2, with a weak D call TRBD1 (6 bases). CDR3 length equals 16 residues. CDR1 and CDR2 (germline): SGHDT, YYEEEE. The CDR3 protein is CASNLVRSGGSYGYTF. CDR3 nucleotide sequence: TGTGCCAGCAACTTGGTAAGGTCGGGGGGCTCCTATGGCTACACCTTC.

The V and J genes are TRBV6-5 and TRBJ1-2, with D possibly being TRBD1 (5 bases). Germline loops: CDR1 MNHEY, CDR2 SVGAGI. Trimming cost V 5 bases and J 7 bases, with 17 bases left between them. CDR3 length equals 14 residues. The CDR3 is CASSTQGGKFGYTF. In DNA form, the CDR3 reads TGTGCCAGCAGTACCCAGGGTGGGAAGTTTGGCTACACCTTC.

A remark on this clonotype: This may be a read error: a much more frequent sequence differs by one nucleotide. The V and J genes are TRBV10-1 and TRBJ1-5; 8 bases line up with TRBD1. The CDR3 extends over 17 amino acids. The germline CDR1 and CDR2 sequences are WNHNN and SYGVQD (reference sequence). V was pared by 7 bases and J by 1 base, with 12 bases of the junction left unmatched. The CDR3 nucleotides read TGCGCCAGCACGAACATGCGAGGGACAGGAAGCAATCAGCCCCAGCATTTT. This gives the protein CASTNMRGTGSNQPQHF.

In regard to this clonotype: One junction end does not reproduce the germline sequence, and a read error may be involved. The chain uses TRBV11-2 and TRBJ2-5; the match to TRBD1 covers 7 bases. In germline, CDR1 is SGHAT, CDR2 FQNNGV. The CDR3 contains 14 residues. CDR3 bases: TGTGCCACCAGCTTAGGGGGCTTCCAGGAGACCCAGTACTTC. It translates to CATSLGGFQETQYF. Complete variable domain (other parts from reference TRBV11-2 and TRBJ2-5): EAGVAQSPRYKIIEKRQSVAFWCNPISGHATLYWYQQILGQGPKLLIQFQNNGVVDDSQLPKDRFSAERLKGVDSTLKIQPAKLEDSAVYLCATSLGGFQETQYFGPGTRLLVL.